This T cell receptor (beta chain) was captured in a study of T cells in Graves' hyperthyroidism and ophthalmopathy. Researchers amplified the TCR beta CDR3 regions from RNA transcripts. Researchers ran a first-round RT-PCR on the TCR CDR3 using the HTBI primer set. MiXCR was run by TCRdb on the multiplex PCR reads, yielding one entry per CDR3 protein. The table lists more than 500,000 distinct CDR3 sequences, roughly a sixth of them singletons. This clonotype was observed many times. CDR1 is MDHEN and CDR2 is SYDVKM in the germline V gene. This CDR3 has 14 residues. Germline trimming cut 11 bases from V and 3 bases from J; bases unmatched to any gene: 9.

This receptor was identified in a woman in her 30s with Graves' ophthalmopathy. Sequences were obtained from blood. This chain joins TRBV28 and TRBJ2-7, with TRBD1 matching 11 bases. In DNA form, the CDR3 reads TGTGCCGGGGGGACCGGGACAGGGGGCTACGAGCAGTACTTC. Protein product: CAGGTGTGGYEQYF. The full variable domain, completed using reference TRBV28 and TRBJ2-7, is DVKVTQSSRYLVKRTGEKVFLECVQDMDHENMFWYRQDPGLGLRLIYFSYDVKMKEKGDIPEGYSVSREKKERFSLILESASTNQTSMYLCAGGTGTGGYEQYFGPGTRLTVT.